This T cell receptor beta chain was documented in a study of blood T cell repertoires in COVID-19. Study details: From the United States, Italy and Spain came samples of acute and convalescent COVID-19. Sample material is recorded as cDNA or gDNA derived from T cells, B-cell-depleted T cells, or PBMCs.

The CDR3 length is 16 residues. Trimming removed 0 bases from V and 3 bases from J; junction bases left unmatched: 8. In germline, CDR1 is SGDLS, CDR2 YYNGEE. This clone is labeled medium-sized. Only in-frame clones appear in the TCRdb table, and some are missing; sequencing was by immunoSEQ multiplex PCR. Altogether 100,000 or so clones are present, 92% being singletons, with the ten largest covering around 5.7%. The source of this sequence is a man aged 65 to 79 with acute or convalescent COVID-19. Sequencing was done on a sample of peripheral blood. The chain combines TRBV9 with TRBJ2-7, with TRBD2 matching 8 bases. The CDR3 loop reads CASSVEVAGSLYEQYF. CDR3 sequence (DNA): TGTGCCAGCAGCGTAGAGGTAGCGGGATCGCTCTACGAGCAGTACTTC.